The 6 T cell receptor beta chains in this list originate from one sample, sequenced in a study of shared clonotypes between healthy human individuals. The assay was immunoSEQ multiplex PCR, and TCRdb's table has in-frame clones only and misses some. The data hold 230,000 or so clones, with under 80% observed a single time. The specimen was memory CD4+ T cells sorted from blood. Subset here: CD45RA-negative fraction. Every receptor here comes from a man in his thirties or forties in good health.

The V call is TRBV27, the J call TRBJ1-5; D not certain. The CDR3 covers 16 residues. V was pared by 4 bases and J by 0 bases, with 13 bases between. Germline CDR1 is MNHEY and CDR2 is SMNVEV (reference sequence). CDR3 protein: CASSCNRDISNQPQHF. DNA for the CDR3: TGTGCCAGCAGTTGCAATCGGGATATTAGCAATCAGCCCCAGCATTTT.

The chain joins TRBV29-1 to TRBJ1-5, with a weak D call TRBD1 (5 bases). This CDR3 comprises 12 residues. The germline V gene encodes CDR1 SQVTM and CDR2 ANQGSEA. V shed 4 bases and J shed 4 bases, with 8 bases lying between them. CDR3 sequence reads: CSVADTNQPQHF. CDR3 DNA sequence: TGCAGCGTTGCGGACACTAATCAGCCCCAGCATTTT.

The rearrangement joins TRBV9 to TRBJ2-2; D uncertain. Trimming removed 0 bases from V and 4 bases from J, with 7 bases in between. The germline CDR1 and CDR2 sequences are SGDLS and YYNGEE. CDR3 length: 14 amino acids. The CDR3 spells CASSVGLSTGELFF. CDR3 sequence (DNA): TGTGCCAGCAGCGTAGGCCTGTCCACCGGGGAGCTGTTTTTT.

The rearrangement links TRBV7-9 to TRBJ2-1; D is perhaps TRBD2 (6 bases). The CDR3 runs 16 residues. V lost 3 bases and J 7 bases, leaving 19 bases between the germline ends. Germline CDR1 is SEHNR and CDR2 is FQNEAQ (reference sequence). CDR3 DNA sequence: TGTGCCAGCAGCTTCCTGGGTAGCGGAGGCGCGAATGAGCAGTTCTTC. Translation gives CASSFLGSGGANEQFF.

This clone has only one observation. Its ends do not fully match the called genes, so a read error is possible. This chain uses TRBV7-7 with TRBJ2-7; D is uncertain. Looked up from germline, CDR1 is SSHAT and CDR2 is FNYEAQ (reference sequence). The CDR3 contains 13 residues. The CDR3 loop reads CASSLDVGSEQYF. The CDR3, as DNA: TGTGCTAGCAGCTTAGACGTTGGATCCGAGCAGTACTTC.

This clone has only a few counts. The gene calls are TRBV27 and TRBJ1-1; D unclear. Germline CDR1 is MNHEY and CDR2 is SMNVEV (reference sequence). V gave up 10 bases and J gave up 4 bases, with 13 bases separating them. There are 12 residues in the CDR3. Written as DNA, the CDR3 is TGTGCCATCCTAGGGATCCCCACTGAAGCTTTCTTT. Translation gives CAILGIPTEAFF.